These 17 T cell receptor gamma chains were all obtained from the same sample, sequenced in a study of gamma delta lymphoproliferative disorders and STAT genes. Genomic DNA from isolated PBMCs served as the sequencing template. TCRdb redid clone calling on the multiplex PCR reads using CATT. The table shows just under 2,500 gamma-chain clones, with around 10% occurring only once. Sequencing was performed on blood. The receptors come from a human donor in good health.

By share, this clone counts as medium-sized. CDR3 DNA: TGTGCCACCTGGGACGTGGAGGAGTTGGGCAAAAAAATCAAGGTATTT. Translated, it gives CATWDVEELGKKIKVF. The chain couples TRGV2 to TRGJP. Assignment of the J gene here rests on matching the DNA to germline, because TCRdb gives none. This CDR3 comprises 16 residues. Trimming removed 2 bases from V and 7 bases from J; junction bases left unmatched: 5. Germline CDR1 EGSNGY, CDR2 YDSYNSKV.

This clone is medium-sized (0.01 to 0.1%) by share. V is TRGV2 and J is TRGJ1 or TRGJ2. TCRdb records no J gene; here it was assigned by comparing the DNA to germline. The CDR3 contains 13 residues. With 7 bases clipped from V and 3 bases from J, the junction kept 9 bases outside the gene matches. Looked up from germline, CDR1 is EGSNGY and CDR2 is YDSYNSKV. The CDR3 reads CATCEAGYYKKLF. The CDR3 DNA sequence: TGTGCCACCTGCGAGGCAGGTTATTATAAGAAACTCTTT.

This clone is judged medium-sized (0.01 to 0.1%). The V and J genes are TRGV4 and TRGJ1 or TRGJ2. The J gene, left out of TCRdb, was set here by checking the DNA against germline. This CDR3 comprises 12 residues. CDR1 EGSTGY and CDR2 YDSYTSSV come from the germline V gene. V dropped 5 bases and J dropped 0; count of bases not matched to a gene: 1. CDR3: CATWGNYYKKLF. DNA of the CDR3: TGTGCCACCTGGGGGAATTATTATAAGAAACTCTTT.

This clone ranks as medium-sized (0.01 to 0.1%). CDR3 DNA sequence: TGTGCCACCTGGGATAGGCGGGGCCATTATTATAAGAAACTCTTT. Translating it yields CATWDRRGHYYKKLF. The chain couples TRGV8 to TRGJ1 or TRGJ2. The J gene comes from matching the DNA to germline here; TCRdb lacks it. This CDR3 comprises 15 residues. Germline V CDR1 and CDR2: VENAVY, YDSYNSRV. J gave up 2 bases and V 0 bases, and 7 bases lay outside the gene matches.

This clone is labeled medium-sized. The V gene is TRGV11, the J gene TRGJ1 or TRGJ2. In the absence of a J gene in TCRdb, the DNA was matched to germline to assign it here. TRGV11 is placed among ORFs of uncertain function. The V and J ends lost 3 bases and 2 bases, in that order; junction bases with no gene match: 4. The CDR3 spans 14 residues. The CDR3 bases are TGTGCCTGCTGGATTAGGTTTCATTATTATAAGAAACTCTTT. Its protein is CACWIRFHYYKKLF.

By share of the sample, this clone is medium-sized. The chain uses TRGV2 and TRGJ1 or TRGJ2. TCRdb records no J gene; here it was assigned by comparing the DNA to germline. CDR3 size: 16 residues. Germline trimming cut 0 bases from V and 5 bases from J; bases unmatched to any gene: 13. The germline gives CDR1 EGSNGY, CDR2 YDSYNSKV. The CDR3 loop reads CATWDGPFAANYKKLF. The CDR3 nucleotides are TGTGCCACCTGGGACGGGCCGTTTGCGGCAAATTATAAGAAACTCTTT.

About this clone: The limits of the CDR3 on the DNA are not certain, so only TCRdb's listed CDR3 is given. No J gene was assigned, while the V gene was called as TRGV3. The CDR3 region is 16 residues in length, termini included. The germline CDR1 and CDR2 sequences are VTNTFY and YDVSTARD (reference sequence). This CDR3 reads CATPIIRNSLAVEQHF.

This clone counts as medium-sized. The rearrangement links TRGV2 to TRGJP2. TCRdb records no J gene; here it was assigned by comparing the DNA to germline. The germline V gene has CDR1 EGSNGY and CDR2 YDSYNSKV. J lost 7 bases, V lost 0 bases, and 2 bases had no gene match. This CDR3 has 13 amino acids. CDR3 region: CATWDGYDWIKTF. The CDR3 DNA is TGTGCCACCTGGGACGGGTATGATTGGATCAAGACGTTT.

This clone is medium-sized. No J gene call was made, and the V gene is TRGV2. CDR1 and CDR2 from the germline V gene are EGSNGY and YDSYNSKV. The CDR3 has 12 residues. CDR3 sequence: CATWDGRGGGLF. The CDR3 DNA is TGTGCCACCTGGGACGGGAGGGGGGGTGGACTCTTT.

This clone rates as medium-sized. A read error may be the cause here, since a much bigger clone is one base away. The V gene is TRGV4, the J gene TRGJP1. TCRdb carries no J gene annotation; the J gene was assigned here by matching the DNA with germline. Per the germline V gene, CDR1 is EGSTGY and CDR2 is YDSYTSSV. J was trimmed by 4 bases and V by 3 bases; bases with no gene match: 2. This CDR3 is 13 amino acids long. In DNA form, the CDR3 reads TGTGCCACCTGGGATAACACTGGTTGGTTCAAGATATTT. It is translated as CATWDNTGWFKIF.

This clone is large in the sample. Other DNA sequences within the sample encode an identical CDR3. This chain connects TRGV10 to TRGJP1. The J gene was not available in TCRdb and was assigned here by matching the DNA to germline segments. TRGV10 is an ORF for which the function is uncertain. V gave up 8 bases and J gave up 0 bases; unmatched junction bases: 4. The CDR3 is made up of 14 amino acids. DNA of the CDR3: TGTGCTGCGTGGGACTATACCACTGGTTGGTTCAAGATATTT. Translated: CAAWDYTTGWFKIF.

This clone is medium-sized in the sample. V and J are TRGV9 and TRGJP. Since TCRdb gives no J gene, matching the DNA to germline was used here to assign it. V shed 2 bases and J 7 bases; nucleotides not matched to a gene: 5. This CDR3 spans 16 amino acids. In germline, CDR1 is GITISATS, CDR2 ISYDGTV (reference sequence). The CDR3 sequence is CALWEASELGKKIKVF. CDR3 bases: TGTGCCTTGTGGGAGGCCTCCGAGTTGGGCAAAAAAATCAAGGTATTT.

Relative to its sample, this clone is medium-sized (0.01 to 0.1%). CDR3 protein: CATWDKPTYYKKLF. Written as DNA, the CDR3 is TGTGCCACCTGGGATAAACCTACTTATTATAAGAAACTCTTT. The chain employs TRGV4 and TRGJ1 or TRGJ2. Germline matching of the DNA provided the J gene here, since TCRdb leaves it blank. Germline values: CDR1 EGSTGY, CDR2 YDSYTSSV. Trimming at V came to 3 bases and at J to 3 bases, leaving 8 bases not matched to a gene. This CDR3 has 14 amino acids.

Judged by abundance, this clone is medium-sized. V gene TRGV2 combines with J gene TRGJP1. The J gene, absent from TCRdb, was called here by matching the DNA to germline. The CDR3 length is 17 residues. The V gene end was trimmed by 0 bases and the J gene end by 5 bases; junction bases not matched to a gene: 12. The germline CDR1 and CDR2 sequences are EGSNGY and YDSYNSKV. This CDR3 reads CATWDGLVLWTGWFKIF. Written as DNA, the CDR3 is TGTGCCACCTGGGACGGGCTAGTTCTTTGGACTGGTTGGTTCAAGATATTT.

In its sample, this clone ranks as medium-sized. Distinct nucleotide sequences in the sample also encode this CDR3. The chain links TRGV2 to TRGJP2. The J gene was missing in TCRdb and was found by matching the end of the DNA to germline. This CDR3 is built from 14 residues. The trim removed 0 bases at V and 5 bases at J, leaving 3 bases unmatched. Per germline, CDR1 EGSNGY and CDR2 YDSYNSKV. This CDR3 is CATWDGPSDWIKTF. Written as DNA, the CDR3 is TGTGCCACCTGGGACGGGCCAAGTGATTGGATCAAGACGTTT.

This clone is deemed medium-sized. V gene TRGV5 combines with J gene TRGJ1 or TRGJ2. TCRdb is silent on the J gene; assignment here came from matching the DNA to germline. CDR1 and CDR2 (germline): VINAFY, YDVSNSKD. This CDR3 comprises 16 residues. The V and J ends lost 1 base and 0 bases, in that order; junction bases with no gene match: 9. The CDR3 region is CATWDSLGPNYYKKLF. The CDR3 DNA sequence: TGTGCCACCTGGGACAGCCTCGGACCGAATTATTATAAGAAACTCTTT.

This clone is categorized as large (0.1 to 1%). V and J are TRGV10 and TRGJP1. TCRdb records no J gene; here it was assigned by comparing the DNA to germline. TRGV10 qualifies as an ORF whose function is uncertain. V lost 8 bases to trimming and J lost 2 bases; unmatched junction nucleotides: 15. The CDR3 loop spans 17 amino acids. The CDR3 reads CAAWDYEVRTTGWFKIF. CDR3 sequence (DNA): TGTGCTGCGTGGGATTATGAGGTGCGGACCACTGGTTGGTTCAAGATATTT.